Presented here are 23 T cell receptor beta chains from one specimen sequenced in a study of blood T cells in healthy people across ages. Then a second PCR, running roughly 7 to 11 cycles, was carried out with a sample-barcoded 5' primer and a J-beta primer mix. TCRdb redid the calling of the 5' RACE reads with MiXCR, one entry per CDR3 protein. The sample has about 970,000 distinct CDR3 sequences, roughly half seen once. Sequencing was carried out using blood. These receptors were obtained from a woman in her sixties or seventies in good health.

The chain employs TRBV12-3 or TRBV12-4 and TRBJ1-2; maybe TRBD1 (6 bases). This CDR3 spans 12 amino acids. V was pared by 4 bases and J by 6 bases, with 9 bases between. In DNA, the CDR3 is TGTGCCAGCAGTTACTACAGGGATGGCTACACCTTC. It encodes CASSYYRDGYTF.

The V and J genes are TRBV28 and TRBJ2-4; TRBD1 aligns across 10 bases. V lost 1 base to trimming and J lost 8 bases; unmatched junction nucleotides: 2. This CDR3 has 14 residues. The germline CDR1 and CDR2 sequences are MDHEN and SYDVKM. The CDR3 DNA is TGTGCCAGCAGTTTATTCGGACAGGGGGACATTCAGTACTTC. Protein product: CASSLFGQGDIQYF.

The sample holds one count of this clonotype. The chain combines TRBV5-1 with TRBJ1-2; possibly TRBD1 for D (5 bases). Germline-derived CDR1 and CDR2 are SGHRS and YFSETQ. Trimming stripped 5 bases from V and 5 bases from J, with 13 bases between. The CDR3 length is 13 residues. The CDR3 loop is CASRPGEGYGYTF. The CDR3 coding sequence is TGCGCCAGCAGACCGGGGGAGGGGTATGGCTACACCTTC.

The rearrangement links TRBV5-1 to TRBJ2-5, with a possible D match to TRBD2 (6 bases). Germline CDR1 and CDR2: SGHRS and YFSETQ. CDR3 length: 16 amino acids. Trimming removed 0 bases at V and 4 bases at J, with 16 bases between. DNA of the CDR3: TGCGCCAGCAGCTTGGCCAGGTCGGGAGAGGGAGAGACCCAGTACTTC. Protein sequence: CASSLARSGEGETQYF.

This clonotype was recorded a few times. This chain uses TRBV6-5 with TRBJ1-2; TRBD1 might be the D (5 bases). Germline CDR1 is MNHEY and CDR2 is SVGAGI. The germline V and J ends were trimmed by 1 base and 5 bases, with 11 bases remaining between them. This CDR3 is built from 14 residues. The CDR3 sequence: CASSYYGGSYGYTF. The CDR3 DNA reads as TGTGCCAGCAGTTACTACGGGGGATCGTATGGCTACACCTTC.

This clonotype was counted only a few times. The gene calls are TRBV29-1 and TRBJ2-7; tentative D call: TRBD1 (5 bases). V was cut by 6 bases and J by 5 bases, with 14 bases left in between. The CDR3 is 12 residues long. Germline CDR1 is SQVTM and CDR2 is ANQGSEA. CDR3 residues: CSVVQGGHEQYF. CDR3 in DNA: TGCAGCGTCGTGCAGGGTGGCCACGAGCAGTACTTC.

This clonotype was detected only a few times. The J gene is TRBJ1-2, the V gene TRBV7-9; no definite D call. The germline CDR1 and CDR2 sequences are SEHNR and FQNEAQ (reference sequence). V was pared by 1 base and J by 0 bases, with 6 bases between. The CDR3 spans 14 residues. The CDR3 spells CASSLEGTNYGYTF. The DNA of the CDR3 is TGTGCCAGCAGCTTAGAGGGAACTAACTATGGCTACACCTTC.

This chain links TRBV13 with TRBJ2-1; D remains ambiguous. Germline CDR1 is PRHDT and CDR2 is FYEKMQ (reference sequence). V lost 4 bases and J lost 7, with 20 bases in between. The CDR3 is made up of 16 amino acids. CDR3 nucleotides: TGTGCCAGCAGCTCTCCAGACCTGCTCATTCATAATGAGCAGTTCTTC. Protein: CASSSPDLLIHNEQFF.

This chain connects TRBV6-5 to TRBJ2-3; 7 bases are shared with TRBD2. The trim removed 0 bases at V and 6 bases at J, leaving 9 bases unmatched. The CDR3 runs 16 residues. Germline V gene sequence: CDR1 MNHEY, CDR2 SVGAGI. CDR3 bases: TGTGCCAGCAGTTACTCGAAACTAGCGCGGAGGGATACGCAGTATTTT. As protein: CASSYSKLARRDTQYF.

V usage is TRBV27 and J usage is TRBJ2-7; TRBD2 matches 12 bases. V was clipped by 6 bases and J by 2 bases; unmatched bases: 5. The germline V gene has CDR1 MNHEY and CDR2 SMNVEV (reference sequence). The CDR3 extends over 15 amino acids. The chain's CDR3 is CASRQTSGRPYEQYF. As DNA, the CDR3 is TGTGCCAGCAGGCAGACTAGCGGGAGACCCTACGAGCAGTACTTC.

Only a few counts were recorded for this clonotype. The chain joins TRBV4-2 to TRBJ2-6; D not certain. V was pared by 0 bases and J by 0 bases, with 15 bases between. CDR1 and CDR2 (germline): LGHNA, YNFKEQ. This CDR3 has 19 amino acids. This CDR3 reads CASSQESAAVLSGANVLTF. In DNA, the CDR3 is TGTGCCAGCAGCCAAGAATCGGCAGCCGTTCTCTCTGGGGCCAACGTCCTGACTTTC.

This clonotype has a handful of counts. V usage is TRBV20-1 and J usage is TRBJ2-7; the D gene is possibly TRBD1 (5 bases). Trimming pared 6 bases from V and 0 bases from J, leaving 21 bases between. CDR1 DFQATT and CDR2 SNEGSKA come from the germline V gene (reference sequence). The CDR3 contains 16 residues. CDR3 nucleotides: TGCAGTGCCGACGGGCAGGGCTCGTTTTTCTCCTACGAGCAGTACTTC. Protein sequence: CSADGQGSFFSYEQYF.

This clonotype occurred once. The chain combines TRBV10-1 with TRBJ2-7; TRBD1 is a possible D gene (6 bases). The CDR3 is 14 residues long. V dropped 4 bases and J dropped 0 bases, with 10 bases sitting between them. Per the germline V gene, CDR1 is WNHNN and CDR2 is SYGVQD (reference sequence). The CDR3 DNA is TGCGCCAGCAGTGCACAGGGATACTCCTACGAGCAGTACTTC. Amino acids: CASSAQGYSYEQYF.

The chain is built from TRBV7-9 and TRBJ2-5; 7 nucleotides agree with TRBD1. The CDR3 extends over 14 amino acids. The V segment lost 4 bases and the J segment 2 bases; nucleotides outside the gene matches: 4. Germline V gene lookup returns CDR1 SEHNR and CDR2 FQNEAQ (reference sequence). CDR3: CASSSQDRQETQYF. In DNA, the CDR3 is TGTGCCAGCAGCTCCCAGGACAGGCAAGAGACCCAGTACTTC. Full variable domain (outside the CDR3, taken from reference TRBV7-9 and TRBJ2-5): DTGVSQNPRHKITKRGQNVTFRCDPISEHNRLYWYRQTLGQGPEFLTYFQNEAQLEKSRLLSDRFSAERPKGSFSTLEIQRTEQGDSAMYLCASSSQDRQETQYFGPGTRLLVL.

This clonotype has a handful of counts. The rearrangement joins TRBV4-1 to TRBJ2-7, with 7 bases lining up with TRBD2. The CDR3 has 18 amino acids. Germline V gene lookup returns CDR1 MGHRA and CDR2 YSYEKL. V dropped 0 bases and J dropped 2; count of bases not matched to a gene: 13. The CDR3 DNA follows: TGCGCCAGCAGCCAAGAGCCGTCGCGGGCTAGCGGTCCCTACGAGCAGTACTTC. It encodes CASSQEPSRASGPYEQYF.

The chain recombines TRBV15 with TRBJ1-1; the match to TRBD1 covers 9 bases. Germline values: CDR1 LNHNV, CDR2 YYDKDF (reference sequence). The CDR3 runs to 16 residues. V trimming: 6 bases; J trimming: 9 bases; junction bases outside the gene matches: 17. In DNA form, the CDR3 reads TGTGCCACCAGTCAGGCTGGACTGGGGACAGGGCAAAAAGCTTTCTTT. Its protein product is CATSQAGLGTGQKAFF.

This clonotype was picked up a small number of times. This rearrangement joins TRBV3-1 to TRBJ1-2; possibly TRBD1 for D (6 bases). The CDR3 consists of 15 residues. The V end lost 4 bases, the J end lost 3 bases, and 15 bases lay between the germline ends. Germline CDR1 LGHDT, CDR2 YNNKEL (reference sequence). CDR3: CASSPTGRGYYGYTF. As DNA, the CDR3 is TGTGCCAGCAGCCCGACGGGCAGGGGCTACTATGGCTACACCTTC.

V is TRBV28 and J is TRBJ2-7; D gene ambiguous. The V gene's germline CDR1 is MDHEN and CDR2 SYDVKM. This CDR3 spans 12 amino acids. V dropped 1 base and J dropped 7 bases, with 8 bases sitting between them. CDR3 protein: CASSLYMGEQYF. The CDR3 nucleotides read TGTGCCAGCAGTTTATACATGGGGGAGCAGTACTTC.

J is TRBJ2-7 and V is TRBV20-1; TRBD2 matches 11 bases. Judging by the DNA end, TRBJ2-5 fits better; the J call may be wrong. Germline-derived CDR1 and CDR2 are DFQATT and SNEGSKA (reference sequence). The CDR3 covers 15 residues. The CDR3 DNA sequence: TGCAGTGCTAGCTTAGCGGGAGGGCCGGGGGAGACCCAGTACTTC. This translates into CSASLAGGPGETQYF.

The rearrangement uses TRBV10-3 and TRBJ2-5; TRBD2 agrees at 7 bases. CDR3 length: 14 amino acids. V was pared by 6 bases and J by 4 bases, with 8 bases of the junction left unmatched. The germline V gene encodes CDR1 ENHRY and CDR2 SYGVKD. CDR3 in DNA: TGTGCCATCAGCCTTGCGGGAGCGGGAGAGACCCAGTACTTC. Its protein is CAISLAGAGETQYF.

This chain uses TRBV7-8 with TRBJ2-6; 7 bases line up with TRBD2. The CDR3 length is 19 residues. V shed 1 base and J 0 bases; nucleotides not matched to a gene: 9. Per germline, CDR1 SGHVS and CDR2 FQNEAQ. The CDR3 loop is CASSLVALAAPSGANVLTF. The CDR3 DNA reads TGTGCCAGCAGCTTAGTTGCCCTAGCGGCCCCCTCTGGGGCCAACGTCCTGACTTTC.

The rearrangement uses TRBV7-3 and TRBJ2-4; TRBD1 aligns across 8 bases. The J call may be faulty, since TRBJ2-5 better matches the DNA end. The CDR3 extends over 15 amino acids. The germline gives CDR1 SGHTA, CDR2 FQGTGA. Written as DNA, the CDR3 is TGTGCCAGCAGCTTAGGGACAGGATTATCAGAGACCCAGTACTTC. This translates into CASSLGTGLSETQYF.

This clonotype was counted between two and nine times. CDR3 sequence reads: CSAGPGLADRPYEQYF. CDR3 sequence (DNA): TGCAGTGCTGGACCGGGACTAGCGGATCGGCCCTACGAGCAGTACTTC. V is TRBV20-1 and J is TRBJ2-7, with TRBD2 matching 11 bases. Losses at the gene ends were 5 bases for V and 2 bases for J; bases not matched to a gene: 11. CDR1 DFQATT and CDR2 SNEGSKA come from the germline V gene (reference sequence). This CDR3 contains 16 residues.